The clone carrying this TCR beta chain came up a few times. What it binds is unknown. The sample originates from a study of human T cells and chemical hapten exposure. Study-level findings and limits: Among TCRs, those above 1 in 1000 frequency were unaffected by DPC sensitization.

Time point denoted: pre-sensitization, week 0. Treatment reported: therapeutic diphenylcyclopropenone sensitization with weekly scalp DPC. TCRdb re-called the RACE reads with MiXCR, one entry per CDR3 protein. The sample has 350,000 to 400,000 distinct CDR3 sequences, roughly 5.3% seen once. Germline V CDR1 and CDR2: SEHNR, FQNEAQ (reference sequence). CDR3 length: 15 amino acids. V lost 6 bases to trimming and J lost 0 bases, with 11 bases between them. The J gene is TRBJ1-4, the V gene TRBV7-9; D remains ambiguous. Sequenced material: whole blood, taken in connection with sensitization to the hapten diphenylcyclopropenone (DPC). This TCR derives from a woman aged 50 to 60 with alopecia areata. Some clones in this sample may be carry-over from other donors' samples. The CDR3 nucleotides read TGTGCCAGCAGTCAAACGCCACCAACTAATGAAAAACTGTTTTTT. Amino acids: CASSQTPPTNEKLFF.